This T cell receptor (beta chain) was obtained from a study of cytomegalovirus exposure and HLA in healthy donors. Study overall: The Caucasian-associated ancestry cluster contained about four fifths of the approximately 390 genotyped donors. General study findings and limits: TCR beta sequences reportedly predicted most subjects' HLA-A and HLA-B alleles accurately. A list of 164 TCR beta chains associated with cytomegalovirus was given. A later analysis linked a missense DCLRE1C variant to TCR beta V- and J-gene trimming.

This CDR3 comprises 16 residues. Looked up from germline, CDR1 is SQVTM and CDR2 is ANQGSEA. With 0 bases removed from V and 6 bases from J, the gap between germline ends came to 18 bases. The PCR ran on 60 Vbeta and 13 Jbeta primers. Measured with immunoSEQ multiplex PCR; TCRdb has only the in-frame clones, and not every one. The repertoire consists of around 220,000 clones, with approximately 70% occurring once and the leading ten covering about 1.9%. As to this clone: Antigen unknown.

The receptor was derived from a woman aged 30 to 39 in good health and CMV-seronegative. The chain is built from TRBV29-1 and TRBJ2-1; a weak D match, TRBD2 (5 bases). The source material was PBMCs. The CDR3: CSVEDLGRRAGNEQFF. DNA of the CDR3: TGCAGCGTTGAAGATCTGGGTAGAAGGGCGGGCAATGAGCAGTTCTTC.